The 8 T cell receptor beta chains below come from one sample, sequenced in a study of shared clonotypes between healthy human individuals. Data came from immunoSEQ multiplex PCR; TCRdb stores just in-frame clones and leaves some out. The repertoire holds over 2 million clones, with under 95% as singletons. The sample comprised naive CD4+ T cells from PBMCs. Subset denoted: CD45RA+ positively selected. The receptors stem from a man aged 18 to 30 in good health. Some clones in this sample may be carry-over from other donors' samples.

V gene TRBV4-3 combines with J gene TRBJ2-7; D is unclear. V lost 4 bases and J 1 base, leaving 8 bases between the germline ends. Germline CDR1 and CDR2: LGHNA and YSLEER. The CDR3 length is 13 residues. The CDR3 coding sequence is TGCGCCAGCAGCCCGAGGAATTCCTACGAGCAGTACTTC. Translated, it gives CASSPRNSYEQYF.

Concerning this clone itself: One end of the junction fails to match germline, which may point to a read error. This sequence joins TRBV7-9 and TRBJ2-1, with TRBD2 matching 11 bases. This CDR3 region has 14 residues. CDR1 and CDR2 (germline): SEHNR, FQNEAQ (reference sequence). In DNA, the CDR3 is TGTGCCAGCAGCTTAGCGATGACTAGCGGGAAGGATCTCTTC. This translates into CASSLAMTSGKDLF. The full variable domain, with the rest looked up from reference TRBV7-9 and TRBJ2-1, is DTGVSQNPRHKITKRGQNVTFRCDPISEHNRLYWYRQTLGQGPEFLTYFQNEAQLEKSRLLSDRFSAERPKGSFSTLEIQRTEQGDSAMYLCASSLAMTSGKDLFGPGTRLTVL.

The V gene is TRBV4-1, the J gene TRBJ1-5; D may be TRBD1 (6 bases). Germline V gene sequence: CDR1 MGHRA, CDR2 YSYEKL. V lost 6 bases to trimming and J lost 3 bases, with 12 bases between them. The CDR3 is 14 amino acids. DNA for the CDR3: TGCGCCAGCAGTTGGAGGGACAACAATCAGCCCCAGCATTTT. Translating it yields CASSWRDNNQPQHF.

The chain carries TRBV2 and TRBJ1-6; D perhaps matches TRBD1 (6 bases). Germline-derived CDR1 and CDR2 are SNHLY and FYNNEI. The CDR3 covers 16 residues. Deletions cut 3 bases from V and 7 bases from J, with 16 bases between. The CDR3 reads CASSERGHRGNSPLHF. The DNA of the CDR3 is TGTGCCAGCAGTGAGCGGGGGCACCGAGGGAATTCACCCCTCCACTTT.

This chain links TRBV7-3 with TRBJ2-1, with 10 positions matching TRBD2. The CDR3 consists of 15 residues. From germline, CDR1 is SGHTA and CDR2 FQGTGA. V dropped 5 bases and J dropped 3; count of bases not matched to a gene: 4. The CDR3 nucleotides read TGTGCCAGCAGCCCGTGGACTAGCGGCTACAATGAGCAGTTCTTC. Its translation: CASSPWTSGYNEQFF.

For the CDR3, the DNA is TGTGCCAGCAGCGTTGACAGGGGACCCTTTGGGGAGCAGTACTTC. It is translated as CASSVDRGPFGEQYF. The chain uses TRBV2 and TRBJ2-7; 8 bases align to TRBD1. V was pared by 6 bases and J by 7 bases, with 14 bases of the junction left unmatched. Germline CDR1 SNHLY, CDR2 FYNNEI. The CDR3 length is 15 residues.

The chain couples TRBV7-2 to TRBJ1-2; D not certain. The CDR3 loop spans 12 amino acids. With 5 bases removed from V and 4 bases from J, the gap between germline ends came to 8 bases. The germline V gene encodes CDR1 SGHTA and CDR2 FQGNSA. CDR3: CASSARVYGYTF. DNA of the CDR3: TGTGCCAGCAGCGCCCGGGTCTATGGCTACACCTTC.

The chain couples TRBV18 to TRBJ1-2; perhaps TRBD1 as D (5 bases). V was pared by 5 bases and J by 5 bases, with 15 bases between. The CDR3 length is 14 residues. Germline values: CDR1 KGHSH, CDR2 LQKENI. The CDR3 sequence: CASSASGASYGYTF. The CDR3 region has the DNA TGTGCCAGCTCAGCATCCGGGGCCTCGTATGGCTACACCTTC.